The clone carrying this T cell receptor (beta chain) is a singleton in its sample. Its matching antigen is unknown. This entry is derived from a study of T cells after yellow fever vaccination. Overall study findings and caveats: Re-detected after boosting: most primary clones, more than 95% of CD4 and roughly 88% of CD8.

TCRdb fed the 5' RACE reads into MiXCR, producing one record per CDR3 protein. Of 500,000 to 650,000 distinct CDR3 sequences in the sample, approximately 15% were seen once. CDR3 length equals 15 residues. Trimming cost V 2 bases and J 2 bases, with 13 bases left between them. Per the germline V gene, CDR1 is MNHEY and CDR2 is SMNVEV (reference sequence). The sequencing here drew on PBMCs, taken on the day of the yellow fever booster vaccination. The TCR originated in a man aged 25-40 years who received the YFV17D yellow fever vaccine. V and J are TRBV27 and TRBJ2-7, with no clear D. This CDR3 reads CASSLLGQPPYEQYF. CDR3 nucleotides: TGTGCCAGCAGTTTACTAGGGCAGCCCCCCTACGAGCAGTACTTC.